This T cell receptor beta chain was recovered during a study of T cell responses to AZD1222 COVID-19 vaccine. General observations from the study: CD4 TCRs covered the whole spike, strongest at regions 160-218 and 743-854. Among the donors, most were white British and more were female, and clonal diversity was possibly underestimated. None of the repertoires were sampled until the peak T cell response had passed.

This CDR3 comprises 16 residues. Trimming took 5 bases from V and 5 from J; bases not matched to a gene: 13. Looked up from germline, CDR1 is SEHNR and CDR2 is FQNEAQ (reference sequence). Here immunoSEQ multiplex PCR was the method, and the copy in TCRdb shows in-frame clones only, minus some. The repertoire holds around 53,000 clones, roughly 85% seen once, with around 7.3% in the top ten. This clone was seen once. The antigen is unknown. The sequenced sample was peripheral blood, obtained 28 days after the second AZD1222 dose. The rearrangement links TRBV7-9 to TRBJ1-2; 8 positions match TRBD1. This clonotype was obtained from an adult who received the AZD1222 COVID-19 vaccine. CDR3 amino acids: CASSINGDRGLYGYTF. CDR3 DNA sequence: TGTGCCAGCAGCATCAACGGAGACAGGGGACTGTATGGCTACACCTTC. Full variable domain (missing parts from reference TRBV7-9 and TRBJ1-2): DTGVSQNPRHKITKRGQNVTFRCDPISEHNRLYWYRQTLGQGPEFLTYFQNEAQLEKSRLLSDRFSAERPKGSFSTLEIQRTEQGDSAMYLCASSINGDRGLYGYTFGSGTRLTVV.